The T cell receptor (beta chain) under discussion was sequenced for a study of T cell repertoires in cytomegalovirus infection. Study information: It can be stated that public TCR beta signatures indicated CMV infection as well as a matching HLA type. Whole-study results and caveats: Carriers of CMV plus the relevant HLA were identified by cumulative public TCR beta family frequency. What dominated the ex vivo response were HLA-C-restricted CMV-specific TCR beta clonotypes.

This clonotype showed up just a few times. As yet, its antigen is unknown. Each CDR3 protein is one row after TCRdb ran MiXCR on the reads. The profile shows 310,000 or so distinct CDR3 sequences, roughly 26% of them singletons. This receptor was identified in a human donor in good health (CMV status not recorded). Some clones in this sample may be carry-over from other donors' samples. The sample comprised PBMCs.

The CDR3, as DNA: TGTGCCATCAGTGAGGTGGACAGTCACAACTATGGCTACACCTTC. Translation: CAISEVDSHNYGYTF. The chain employs TRBV10-3 and TRBJ1-2, with D possibly being TRBD1 (6 bases). Per the germline V gene, CDR1 is ENHRY and CDR2 is SYGVKD. This CDR3 is 15 amino acids long. The V and J ends lost 2 bases and 2 bases respectively, with 12 bases between them.